Following are 9 T cell receptor beta chains from one sample sequenced in a study of PD-1 blockade in mismatch repair-deficient tumors. Clones were sequenced by immunoSEQ multiplex PCR, and TCRdb holds only the in-frame ones, with some missing. The profile shows roughly 70,000 clones, almost 80% of them singletons. The sample here was peripheral blood, taken 2 weeks after starting pembrolizumab. The receptors stem from an adult with mismatch repair-deficient cancer.

The CDR3 DNA follows: TGTGCCAGCATGGGACAGGGGAACATTCAGTACTTC. Protein: CASMGQGNIQYF. The chain couples TRBV6-5 to TRBJ2-4; 10 positions agree with TRBD1. Germline loops: CDR1 MNHEY, CDR2 SVGAGI. The length of the CDR3 is 12 residues. Losses at the gene ends were 7 bases for V and 7 bases for J; bases not matched to a gene: 1.

The rearrangement links TRBV30 to TRBJ1-2; D gene unclear. This CDR3 is built from 14 residues. The germline V gene encodes CDR1 GTSNPN and CDR2 SVGIG (reference sequence). The V and J ends lost 3 bases and 1 base respectively, with 12 bases between them. The CDR3 region is CAWRGGFLNYGYTF. DNA of the CDR3: TGTGCCTGGAGGGGAGGTTTTCTTAACTATGGCTACACCTTC. Variable domain in full (rest from reference TRBV30 and TRBJ1-2): SQTIHQWPATLVQPVGSPLSLECTVEGTSNPNLYWYRQAAGRGLQLLFYSVGIGQISSEVPQNLSASRPQDRQFILSSKKLLLSDSGFYLCAWRGGFLNYGYTFGSGTRLTVV.

The rearrangement joins TRBV4-3 to TRBJ2-3; TRBD1 or TRBD2 may be the D gene (6 bases each). CDR3 length equals 18 residues. Germline V lookup: CDR1 LGHNA, CDR2 YSLEER. V was shortened by 1 base and J by 0 bases, with 17 bases between the two germline ends. CDR3 region: CASSQGSPGAASTDTQYF. In nucleotides, the CDR3 is TGCGCCAGCAGCCAAGGGTCACCGGGGGCAGCTAGCACAGATACGCAGTATTTT.

This clone has more than one count but fewer than ten. The gene calls are TRBV29-1 and TRBJ1-1; 8 nucleotides align to TRBD1. The germline gives CDR1 SQVTM, CDR2 ANQGSEA. With V trimmed by 5 bases and J by 5 bases, 10 bases remained unmatched. This CDR3 region has 14 residues. CDR3 amino acids: CSVQTGGGRTEAFF. The CDR3 nucleotides read TGCAGCGTTCAAACAGGGGGGGGAAGGACTGAAGCTTTCTTT.

This clone has just one count. The chain joins TRBV9 to TRBJ2-3, with TRBD2 matching over 8 bases. Trimming took 2 bases from V and 2 from J; bases not matched to a gene: 10. CDR3 size: 17 residues. The V gene's germline CDR1 is SGDLS and CDR2 YYNGEE. The CDR3 sequence: CASSVGALAGLTDTQYF. The CDR3 nucleotides are TGTGCCAGCAGCGTCGGGGCCTTAGCGGGACTCACAGATACGCAGTATTTT. The complete variable domain, with remaining parts taken from reference TRBV9 and TRBJ2-3, reads DSGVTQTPKHLITATGQRVTLRCSPRSGDLSVYWYQQSLDQGLQFLIQYYNGEERAKGNILERFSAQQFPDLHSELNLSSLELGDSALYFCASSVGALAGLTDTQYFGPGTRLTVL.

The rearrangement uses TRBV7-2 and TRBJ2-5, with D perhaps matching TRBD1 (5 bases). The germline gives CDR1 SGHTA, CDR2 FQGNSA. The CDR3 length is 15 residues. With 0 bases removed from V and 2 bases from J, the gap between germline ends came to 10 bases. CDR3 DNA: TGTGCCAGCAGCTTAGCTGACAGACCTCAAGAGACCCAGTACTTC. This gives the protein CASSLADRPQETQYF.

This CDR3 is CASSASRTSGRHTGELFF. As DNA, the CDR3 is TGTGCCAGCAGCGCCAGCCGGACTAGCGGGAGGCATACCGGGGAGCTGTTTTTT. The rearrangement joins TRBV9 to TRBJ2-2; 14 nucleotides align to TRBD2. CDR1 is SGDLS, CDR2 YYNGEE, per germline. V dropped 3 bases and J dropped 5; count of bases not matched to a gene: 9. The length of the CDR3 is 18 residues.

The chain employs TRBV7-8 and TRBJ2-1; D may be TRBD2 (6 bases). The CDR3 is 16 residues long. V was trimmed by 2 bases and J by 1 base, leaving 12 bases between them. CDR1 and CDR2 from the germline V gene are SGHVS and FQNEAQ. The CDR3 region is CASSLQQGGSYNEQFF. CDR3 nucleotide sequence: TGTGCCAGCAGCTTACAGCAGGGAGGTTCCTACAATGAGCAGTTCTTC. The complete variable domain, with remaining parts taken from reference TRBV7-8 and TRBJ2-1, reads GAGVSQSPRYKVAKRGQDVALRCDPISGHVSLFWYQQALGQGPEFLTYFQNEAQLDKSGLPSDRFFAERPEGSVSTLKIQRTQQEDSAVYLCASSLQQGGSYNEQFFGPGTRLTVL.

CDR3 nucleotides: TGTGCCAGCAAAGACAGTTTTGCAGCTTTCTTT. Its protein product is CASKDSFAAFF. The chain uses TRBV6-5 and TRBJ1-1; a possible D gene is TRBD1 (5 bases). In germline, CDR1 is MNHEY, CDR2 SVGAGI. V lost 7 bases to trimming and J lost 10 bases, with 13 bases between them. The CDR3 spans 11 residues.